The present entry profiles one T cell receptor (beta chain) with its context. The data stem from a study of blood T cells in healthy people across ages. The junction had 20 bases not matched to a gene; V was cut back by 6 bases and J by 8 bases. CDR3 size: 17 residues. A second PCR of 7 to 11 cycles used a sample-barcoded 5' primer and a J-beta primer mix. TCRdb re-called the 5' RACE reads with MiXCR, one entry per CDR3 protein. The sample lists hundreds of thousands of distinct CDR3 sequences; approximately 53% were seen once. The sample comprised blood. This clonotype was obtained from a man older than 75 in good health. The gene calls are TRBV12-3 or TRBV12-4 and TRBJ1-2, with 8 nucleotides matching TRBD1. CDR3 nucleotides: TGTGCCAGCAGCCGAGGGACAGGCCGCCTAATATGGGGAGGCTACACCTTC. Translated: CASSRGTGRLIWGGYTF.